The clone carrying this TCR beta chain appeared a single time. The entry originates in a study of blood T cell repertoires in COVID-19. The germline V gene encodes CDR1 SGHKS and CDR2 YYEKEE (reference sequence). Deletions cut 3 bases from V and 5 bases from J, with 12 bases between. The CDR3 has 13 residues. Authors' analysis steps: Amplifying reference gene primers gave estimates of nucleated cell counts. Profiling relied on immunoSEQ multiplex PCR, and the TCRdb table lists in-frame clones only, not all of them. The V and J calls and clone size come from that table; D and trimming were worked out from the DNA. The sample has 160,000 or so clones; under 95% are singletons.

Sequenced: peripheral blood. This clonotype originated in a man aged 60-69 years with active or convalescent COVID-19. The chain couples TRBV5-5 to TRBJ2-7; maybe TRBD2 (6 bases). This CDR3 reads CASSYAGFNEQYF. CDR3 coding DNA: TGTGCCAGCAGCTACGCGGGGTTCAACGAGCAGTACTTC.